This T cell receptor (beta chain) was documented in a study of CD8 T cells in Susac syndrome. RNA in amounts of roughly 0.5 to 1 ug was reverse transcribed with random hexamers. TCRdb recomputed calls from the immunoSEQ multiplex PCR reads with MiXCR, one row per CDR3 protein. The top ten clones hold about 0.25% of a sample with more than 65,000 distinct CDR3 sequences, approximately 95% of them seen once. TEMRA cells were FACS-enriched, unlike CD8+ and CD4+ T cells, which were negatively isolated. The CDR3 runs to 11 residues. The V gene's germline CDR1 is ENHRY and CDR2 SYGVKD. Between the trimmed V and J ends, which lost 3 bases and 8 bases, there was a span of 5 bases.

The sample consisted of CD8+ T cells from PBMCs. This TCR came from a human donor in good health. The chain couples TRBV10-3 to TRBJ2-1; D uncertain. The CDR3: CAISEGYEQFF. CDR3 in DNA: TGTGCCATCAGTGAAGGGTATGAGCAGTTCTTC.